This T cell receptor (beta chain) originates from a study of T cells in Graves' hyperthyroidism and ophthalmopathy. Regions amplified from RNA transcripts were the TCR beta CDR3 regions. During a first-round RT-PCR of the TCR CDR3, the HTBI primer set was used. In TCRdb, the multiplex PCR reads were re-called with MiXCR into one record per CDR3 protein. Among hundreds of thousands of distinct CDR3 sequences listed, roughly 15% were seen once. V was pared by 8 bases and J by 2 bases, with 8 bases of the junction left unmatched. The germline CDR1 and CDR2 sequences are DFQATT and SNEGSKA (reference sequence). The CDR3 loop spans 13 amino acids. Subjects with ophthalmopathy showed a Clinical Activity Score no lower than 3, a NOSPECS grade no lower than 4, and a duration shorter than 3 months. This clonotype was recorded at least ten times.

The receptor was isolated from a woman in her 40s with Graves' ophthalmopathy. The sequencing input was blood. The V gene is TRBV20-1, the J gene TRBJ2-7; 8 bases line up with TRBD1. The CDR3 reads CSTPGQEPYEQYF. CDR3 nucleotide sequence: TGCAGTACACCGGGACAGGAACCCTACGAGCAGTACTTC.